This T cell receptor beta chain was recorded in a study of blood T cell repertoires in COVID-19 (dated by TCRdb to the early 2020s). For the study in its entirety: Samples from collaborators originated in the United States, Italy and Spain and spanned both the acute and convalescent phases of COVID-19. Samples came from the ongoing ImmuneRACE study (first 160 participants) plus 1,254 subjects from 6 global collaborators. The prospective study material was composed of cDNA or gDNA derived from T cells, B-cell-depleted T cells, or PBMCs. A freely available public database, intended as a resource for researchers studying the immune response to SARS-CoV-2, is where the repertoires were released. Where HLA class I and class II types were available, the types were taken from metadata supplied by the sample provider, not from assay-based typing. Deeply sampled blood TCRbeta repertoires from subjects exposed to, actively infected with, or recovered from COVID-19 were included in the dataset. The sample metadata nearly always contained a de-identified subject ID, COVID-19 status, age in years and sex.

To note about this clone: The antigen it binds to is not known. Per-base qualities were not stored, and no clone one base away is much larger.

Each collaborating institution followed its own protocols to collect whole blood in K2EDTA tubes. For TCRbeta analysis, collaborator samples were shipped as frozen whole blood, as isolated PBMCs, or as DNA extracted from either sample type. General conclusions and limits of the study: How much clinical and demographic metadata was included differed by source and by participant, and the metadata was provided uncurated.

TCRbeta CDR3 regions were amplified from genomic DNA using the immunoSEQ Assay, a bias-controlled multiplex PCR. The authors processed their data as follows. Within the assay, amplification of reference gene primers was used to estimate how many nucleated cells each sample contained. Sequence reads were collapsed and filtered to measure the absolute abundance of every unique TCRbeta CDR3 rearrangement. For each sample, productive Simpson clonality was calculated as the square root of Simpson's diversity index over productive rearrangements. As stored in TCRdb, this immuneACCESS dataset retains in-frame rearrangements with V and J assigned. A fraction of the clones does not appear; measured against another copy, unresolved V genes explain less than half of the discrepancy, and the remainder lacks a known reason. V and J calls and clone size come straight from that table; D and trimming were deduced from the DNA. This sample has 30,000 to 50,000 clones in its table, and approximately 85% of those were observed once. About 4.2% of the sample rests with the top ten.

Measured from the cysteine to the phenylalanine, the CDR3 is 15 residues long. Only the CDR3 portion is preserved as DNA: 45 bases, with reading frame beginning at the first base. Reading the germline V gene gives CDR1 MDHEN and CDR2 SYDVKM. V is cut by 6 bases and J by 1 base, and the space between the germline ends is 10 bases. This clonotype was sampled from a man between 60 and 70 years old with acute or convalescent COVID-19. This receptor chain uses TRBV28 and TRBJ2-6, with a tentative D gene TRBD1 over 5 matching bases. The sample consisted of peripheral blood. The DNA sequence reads TGTGCCAGCAGGACACAGGCATCTGGGGCCAACGTCCTGACTTTC. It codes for CASRTQASGANVLTF.